This T cell receptor beta chain was obtained from a study of cytomegalovirus exposure and HLA in healthy donors. At the level of the study: Roughly 86 million unique TCRs from HLA-typed donors made up an early data release. Study-wide findings and caveats: In a later analysis, productive TCRs from donors in an Asian-associated ancestry cluster reportedly carried fewer N-insertions than the cohort mean.

Comment on this clone: Its antigen is still unknown.

PCR used 60 Vbeta primers and 13 Jbeta primers. Clones were sequenced by immunoSEQ multiplex PCR, and TCRdb holds only the in-frame ones, with some missing. The table records 150,000 to 200,000 clones, 75% to 85% of them present only once. The CDR3 covers 14 residues. V was clipped by 5 bases and J by 3 bases; unmatched bases: 6. Germline V lookup: CDR1 LNHDA, CDR2 SQIVND (reference sequence). The sample taken for sequencing was PBMCs. This chain links TRBV19 with TRBJ2-7; 8 nucleotides agree with TRBD2. This clonotype originated in a man aged 50-60 years in good health and CMV-seropositive. CDR3 region: CASSPSAGGYEQYV. The CDR3 nucleotides are TGTGCCAGTAGTCCCAGTGCGGGGGGCTACGAGCAGTACGTC.